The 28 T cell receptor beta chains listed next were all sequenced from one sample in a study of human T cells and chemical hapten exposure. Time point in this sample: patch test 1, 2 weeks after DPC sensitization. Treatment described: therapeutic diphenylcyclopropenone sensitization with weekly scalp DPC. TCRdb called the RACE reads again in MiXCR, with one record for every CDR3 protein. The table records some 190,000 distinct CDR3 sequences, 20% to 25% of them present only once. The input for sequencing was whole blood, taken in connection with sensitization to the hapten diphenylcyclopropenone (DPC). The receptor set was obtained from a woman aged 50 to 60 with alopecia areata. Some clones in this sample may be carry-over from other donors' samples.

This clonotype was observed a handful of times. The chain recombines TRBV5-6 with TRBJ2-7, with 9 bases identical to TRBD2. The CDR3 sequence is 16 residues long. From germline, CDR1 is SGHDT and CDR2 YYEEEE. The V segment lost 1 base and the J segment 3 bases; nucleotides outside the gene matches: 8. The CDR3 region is CASSLQTSGLRYEQYF. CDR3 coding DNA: TGTGCCAGCAGCTTGCAGACTAGCGGACTACGCTACGAGCAGTACTTC.

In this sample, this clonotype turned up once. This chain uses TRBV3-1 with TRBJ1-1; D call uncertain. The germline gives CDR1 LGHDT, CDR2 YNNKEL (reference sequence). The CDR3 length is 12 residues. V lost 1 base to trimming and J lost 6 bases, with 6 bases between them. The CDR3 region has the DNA TGTGCCAGCAGCCAAGTCGGATCTGAAGCTTTCTTT. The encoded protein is CASSQVGSEAFF.

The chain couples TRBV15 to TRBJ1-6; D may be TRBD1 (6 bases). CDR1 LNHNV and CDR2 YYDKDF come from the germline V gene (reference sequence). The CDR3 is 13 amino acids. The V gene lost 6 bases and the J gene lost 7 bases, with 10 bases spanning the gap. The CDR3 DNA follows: TGTGCCACCAGACGGCAGGGGAATTCACCCCTCCACTTT. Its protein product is CATRRQGNSPLHF.

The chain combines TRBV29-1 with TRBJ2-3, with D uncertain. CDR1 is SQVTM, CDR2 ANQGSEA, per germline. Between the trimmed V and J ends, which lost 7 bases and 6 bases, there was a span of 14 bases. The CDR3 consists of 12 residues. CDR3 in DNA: TGCAGCGCTACGACGCCCGGGGATACGCAGTATTTT. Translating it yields CSATTPGDTQYF.

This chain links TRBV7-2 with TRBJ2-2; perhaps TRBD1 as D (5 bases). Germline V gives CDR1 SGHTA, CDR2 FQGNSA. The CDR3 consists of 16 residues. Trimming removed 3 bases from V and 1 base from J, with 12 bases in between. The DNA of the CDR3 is TGTGCCAGCAGCTTTATGGGGCGGAAGAACACCGGGGAGCTGTTTTTT. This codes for CASSFMGRKNTGELFF.

The CDR3 DNA follows: TGTGCCAGCAGGGACCCCGGGGTCAGCTCCTACGAGCAGTACTTC. It encodes CASRDPGVSSYEQYF. This chain links TRBV6-5 with TRBJ2-7; weak D call: TRBD2 (5 bases). The CDR3 has 15 amino acids. V lost 6 bases, J lost 0 bases, and 15 bases lay in between. CDR1 is MNHEY and CDR2 is SVGAGI in the germline V gene.

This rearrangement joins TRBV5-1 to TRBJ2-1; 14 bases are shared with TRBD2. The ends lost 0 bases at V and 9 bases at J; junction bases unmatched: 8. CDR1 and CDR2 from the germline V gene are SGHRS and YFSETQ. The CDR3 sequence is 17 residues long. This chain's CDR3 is CASSLDRLAGGPGEQFF. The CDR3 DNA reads TGCGCCAGCAGCTTGGACCGACTAGCGGGAGGGCCGGGTGAGCAGTTCTTC.

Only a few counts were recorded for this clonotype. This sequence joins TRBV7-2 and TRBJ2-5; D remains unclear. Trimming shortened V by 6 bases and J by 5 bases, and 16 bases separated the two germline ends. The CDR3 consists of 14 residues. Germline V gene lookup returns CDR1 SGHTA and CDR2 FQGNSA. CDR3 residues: CASRPRMGSETQYF. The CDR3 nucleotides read TGTGCCAGCAGGCCTCGAATGGGTAGCGAGACCCAGTACTTC.

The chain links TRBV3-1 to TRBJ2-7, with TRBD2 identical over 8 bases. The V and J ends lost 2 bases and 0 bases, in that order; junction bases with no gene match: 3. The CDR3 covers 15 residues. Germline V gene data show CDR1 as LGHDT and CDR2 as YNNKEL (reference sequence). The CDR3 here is CASSQLAGRSYEQYF. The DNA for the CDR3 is TGTGCCAGCAGCCAATTAGCGGGACGCTCCTACGAGCAGTACTTC.

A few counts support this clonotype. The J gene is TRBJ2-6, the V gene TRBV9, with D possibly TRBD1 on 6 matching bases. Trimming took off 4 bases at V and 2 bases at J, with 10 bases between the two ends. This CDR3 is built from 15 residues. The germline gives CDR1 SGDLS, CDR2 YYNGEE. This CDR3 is CASSKRQAGANVLTF. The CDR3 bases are TGTGCCAGCAGCAAACGACAGGCTGGGGCCAACGTCCTGACTTTC. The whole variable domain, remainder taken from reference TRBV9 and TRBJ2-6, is DSGVTQTPKHLITATGQRVTLRCSPRSGDLSVYWYQQSLDQGLQFLIQYYNGEERAKGNILERFSAQQFPDLHSELNLSSLELGDSALYFCASSKRQAGANVLTFGAGSRLTVL.

CDR3: CASSALLGKIDEQYF. The CDR3 nucleotides are TGTGCCAGCAGTGCCCTATTAGGCAAAATCGACGAGCAGTACTTC. The chain combines TRBV6-1 with TRBJ2-7; D remains unclear. There are 15 residues in the CDR3. Trimming took 4 bases from V and 5 from J, leaving 18 bases between them. The germline gives CDR1 MNHNS, CDR2 SASEGT.

CDR3 protein: CSVQAPNTEAFF. The CDR3 region has the DNA TGCAGTGTTCAGGCCCCGAACACTGAAGCTTTCTTT. This chain uses TRBV20-1 with TRBJ1-1; D gene unclear. This CDR3 spans 12 amino acids. Germline V gene data show CDR1 as DFQATT and CDR2 as SNEGSKA (reference sequence). The germline V and J ends were trimmed by 7 bases and 1 base, with 10 bases remaining between them.

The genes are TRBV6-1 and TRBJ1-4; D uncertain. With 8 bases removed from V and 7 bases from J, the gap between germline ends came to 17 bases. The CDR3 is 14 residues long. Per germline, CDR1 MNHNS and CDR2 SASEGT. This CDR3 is CASARRRFGEKLFF. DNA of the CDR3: TGTGCCAGCGCCCGAAGGAGGTTCGGTGAAAAACTGTTTTTT.

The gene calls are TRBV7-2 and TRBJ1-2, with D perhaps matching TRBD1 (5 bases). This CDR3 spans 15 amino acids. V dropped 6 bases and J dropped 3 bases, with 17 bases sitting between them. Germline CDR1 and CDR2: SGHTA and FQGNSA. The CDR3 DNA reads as TGTGCCAGCAGTTCCCAAATTGGGGCAGACTATGGCTACACCTTC. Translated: CASSSQIGADYGYTF.

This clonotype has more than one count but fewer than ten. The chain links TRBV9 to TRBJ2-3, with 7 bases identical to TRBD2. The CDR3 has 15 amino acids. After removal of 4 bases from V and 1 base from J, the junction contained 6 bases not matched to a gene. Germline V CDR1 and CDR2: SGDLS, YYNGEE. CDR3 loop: CASSPERDRTDTQYF. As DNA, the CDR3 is TGTGCCAGCAGCCCGGAGCGGGACCGCACAGATACGCAGTATTTT.

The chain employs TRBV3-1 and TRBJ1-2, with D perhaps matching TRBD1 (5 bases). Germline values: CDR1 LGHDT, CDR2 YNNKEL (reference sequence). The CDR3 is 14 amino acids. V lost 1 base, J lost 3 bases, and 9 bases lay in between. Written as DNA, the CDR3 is TGTGCCAGCAGCCAAGCGGACAAGCACTATGGCTACACCTTC. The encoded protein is CASSQADKHYGYTF.

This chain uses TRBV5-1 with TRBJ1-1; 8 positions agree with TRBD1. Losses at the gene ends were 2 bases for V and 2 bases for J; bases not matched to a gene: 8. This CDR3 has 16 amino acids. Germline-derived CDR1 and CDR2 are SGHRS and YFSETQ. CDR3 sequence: CASSLIGQGANTEAFF. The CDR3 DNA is TGCGCCAGCAGCTTAATCGGTCAGGGGGCAAACACTGAAGCTTTCTTT.

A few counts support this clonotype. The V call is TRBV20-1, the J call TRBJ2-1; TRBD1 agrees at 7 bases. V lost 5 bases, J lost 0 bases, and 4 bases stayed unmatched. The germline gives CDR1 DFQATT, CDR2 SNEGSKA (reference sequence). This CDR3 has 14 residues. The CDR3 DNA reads TGCAGTGCTGCTCGACAGGGCTCCTACAATGAGCAGTTCTTC. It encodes CSAARQGSYNEQFF.

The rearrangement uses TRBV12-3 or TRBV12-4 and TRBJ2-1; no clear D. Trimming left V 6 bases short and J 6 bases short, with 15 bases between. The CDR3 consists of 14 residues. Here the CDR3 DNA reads TGTGCCAGCAGCCCTTCTAGGGTTAGCAATGAGCAGTTCTTC. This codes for CASSPSRVSNEQFF.

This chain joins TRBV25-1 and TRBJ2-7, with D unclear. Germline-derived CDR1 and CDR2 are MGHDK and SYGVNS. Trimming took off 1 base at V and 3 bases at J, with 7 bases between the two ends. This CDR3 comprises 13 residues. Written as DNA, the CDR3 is TGTGCCAGCAGTGAATTTAACTACTACGAGCAGTACTTC. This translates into CASSEFNYYEQYF.

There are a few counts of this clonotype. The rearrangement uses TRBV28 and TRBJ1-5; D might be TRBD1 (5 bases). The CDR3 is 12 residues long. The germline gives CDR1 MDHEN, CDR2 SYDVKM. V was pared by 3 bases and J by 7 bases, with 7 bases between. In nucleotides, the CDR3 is TGTGCCAGCAGTTTGGGGGGGCAGCCCCAGCATTTT. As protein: CASSLGGQPQHF.

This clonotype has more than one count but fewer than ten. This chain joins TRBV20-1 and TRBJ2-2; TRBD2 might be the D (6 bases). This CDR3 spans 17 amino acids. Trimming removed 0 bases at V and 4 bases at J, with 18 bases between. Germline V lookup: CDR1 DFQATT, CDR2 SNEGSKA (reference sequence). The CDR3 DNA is TGCAGTGCTAGAGATCTGGCGGGGCTAGTCGGCACCGGGGAGCTGTTTTTT. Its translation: CSARDLAGLVGTGELFF.

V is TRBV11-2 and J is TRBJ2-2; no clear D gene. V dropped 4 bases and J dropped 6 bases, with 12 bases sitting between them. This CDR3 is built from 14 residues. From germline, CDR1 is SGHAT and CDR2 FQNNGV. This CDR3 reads CASSSARLAGELFF. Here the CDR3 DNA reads TGTGCCAGCAGCTCTGCTAGGTTAGCCGGGGAGCTGTTTTTT.

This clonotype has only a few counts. The CDR3 protein is CAIGGGRDQETQYF. In DNA form, the CDR3 reads TGTGCCATCGGCGGGGGCAGGGATCAAGAGACCCAGTACTTC. The V gene is TRBV10-3, the J gene TRBJ2-5; the D gene is possibly TRBD2 (7 bases). CDR3 length: 14 residues. From germline, CDR1 is ENHRY and CDR2 SYGVKD. Trimming pared 8 bases from V and 2 bases from J, leaving 15 bases between.

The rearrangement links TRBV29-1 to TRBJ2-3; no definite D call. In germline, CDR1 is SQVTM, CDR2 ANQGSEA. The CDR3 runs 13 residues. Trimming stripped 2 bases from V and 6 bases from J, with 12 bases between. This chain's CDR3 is CSVEILFQDTQYF. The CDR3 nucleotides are TGCAGCGTTGAAATCCTCTTCCAGGATACGCAGTATTTT.

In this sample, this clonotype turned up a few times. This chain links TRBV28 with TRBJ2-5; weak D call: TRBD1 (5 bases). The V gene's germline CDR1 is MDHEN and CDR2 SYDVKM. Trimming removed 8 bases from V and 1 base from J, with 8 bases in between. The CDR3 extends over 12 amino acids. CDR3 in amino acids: CASQGIQETQYF. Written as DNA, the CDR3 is TGTGCCAGCCAGGGAATCCAAGAGACCCAGTACTTC.

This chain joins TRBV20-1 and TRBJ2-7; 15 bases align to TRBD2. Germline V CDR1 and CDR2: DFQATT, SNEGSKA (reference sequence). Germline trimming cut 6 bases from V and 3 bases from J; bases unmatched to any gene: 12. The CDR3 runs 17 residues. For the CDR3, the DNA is TGCAGTGCGCGGATACCGGGACTAGCGGGAGGACGCTACGAGCAGTACTTC. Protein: CSARIPGLAGGRYEQYF.

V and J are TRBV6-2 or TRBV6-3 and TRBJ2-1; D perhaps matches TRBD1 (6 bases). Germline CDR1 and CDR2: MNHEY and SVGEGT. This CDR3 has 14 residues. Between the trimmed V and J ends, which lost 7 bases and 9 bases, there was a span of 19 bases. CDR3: CASMGAPRGGEQFF. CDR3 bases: TGTGCCAGCATGGGAGCCCCGAGAGGGGGTGAGCAGTTCTTC.